The rows below give T cell receptor beta chains drawn from one sample of a study of T-cell reconstitution after alpha-beta-depleted transplantation in children. TCRdb analysed the PCR reads with MiXCR anew, one entry per CDR3 protein. This repertoire shows 700,000 to 950,000 distinct CDR3 sequences, under 20% found once; its top ten account for around 4.5%. The sequences come from PBMCs, mostly from graft donor cells, collected 360 days after TCRalphabeta/CD19-depleted stem cell transplant. These receptors were taken from a male patient younger than 18 who had a stem cell transplant for acute lymphoblastic leukemia, so the T cells may come from the graft donor. CDR3s leave out the opening cysteine and the closing phenylalanine or tryptophan.

J gene	CDR3 length	V gene	CDR3 protein
TRBJ1-5	12	TRBV5-1	ASSLDRGNQPQH
TRBJ2-5	10	TRBV10-2	ASSSTEETQY
TRBJ2-1	12	TRBV20-1	SAHTGERYNEQF
TRBJ1-1	11	TRBV7-9	ASSFSKEGEAF
TRBJ2-7	9	TRBV25-1	ASSAGRRGY
TRBJ2-5	15	TRBV3-1	ASSQELAFAFMETQY
TRBJ1-6	13	TRBV20-1	SARGGAGANSPLH
TRBJ2-1	10	TRBV5-1	ASSRSQVEQF
TRBJ2-3	13	TRBV2	ASRLALLEGDTQY
TRBJ2-1	11	TRBV18	ASSPQDLNEQF
TRBJ2-3	13	TRBV12-3/TRBV12-4	ASRDSLEAGDTQY
TRBJ2-3	13	TRBV5-1	ASSSGTSETDTQY
TRBJ2-7	14	TRBV20-1	SARDEAAGGPSEQY
TRBJ2-2	14	TRBV11-3	ASSLGGVLNTGELF
TRBJ2-5	12	TRBV20-1	SARTGTAGETQY
TRBJ2-7	14	TRBV5-1	ASSLEFGKASYEQY
TRBJ2-1	12	TRBV29-1	SVEDPLRLSVQF
TRBJ2-5	13	TRBV20-1	SAPSQRDPQETQY
TRBJ2-5	12	TRBV5-1	ASSQVAVGETQY
TRBJ2-4	12	TRBV7-9	ASSPRDRENIQY
TRBJ2-5	13	TRBV3-1	ASSQGGRGQETQY
TRBJ2-1	14	TRBV20-1	SARGGRLASYNEQF
TRBJ2-3	15	TRBV3-1	ASSQDALAGGGDTQY
TRBJ1-5	13	TRBV2	ASWAGGGRNQPQH
TRBJ2-5	10	TRBV2	ASRDFQETQY
TRBJ2-1	13	TRBV7-6	ASSRTGQGRHEQF
TRBJ2-5	12	TRBV20-1	SGRLAGAQETQY
TRBJ2-1	12	TRBV5-1	ASVALTLYNEQF
TRBJ1-6	14	TRBV4-2	ASSQVVRDLDSPLH
TRBJ2-5	13	TRBV11-2	ASRKPPDREGAQY
TRBJ1-1	13	TRBV3-1	ASSLEGWGGTEAF
TRBJ2-7	16	TRBV2	ASSEARSRGRTPYEQY
TRBJ2-1	14	TRBV7-6	ASTPLGSGYYNEQF
TRBJ2-5	15	TRBV5-1	ASSPGGGAGSQETQY
TRBJ2-7	14	TRBV6-5	ASSYGLAGGPYEQY
TRBJ2-1	12	TRBV20-1	SAPRDRVPYEQF
TRBJ1-2	11	TRBV4-2	ASSQDRGNGYT
TRBJ2-1	11	TRBV6-4	ASSASGAREQF
TRBJ2-7	14	TRBV6-5	ASSYSGGLALYEQY
TRBJ1-2	10	TRBV29-1	SSRNEGYGYT
TRBJ2-4	16	TRBV2	ASCFGQGLTLFKNIQY
TRBJ2-6	18	TRBV6-1	ASSEGQALTSFSGANVLT
TRBJ2-1	13	TRBV2	ASSEEQGAYNEQF
TRBJ1-1	12	TRBV5-1	ASSLVVDSTEAF
TRBJ2-7	12	TRBV6-2/TRBV6-3	ASSYGRRTYEQY
TRBJ2-7	15	TRBV19	ASSIEASGSLLVKQY
TRBJ1-4	14	TRBV27	ASSATPGTVNEKLF
TRBJ2-2	12	TRBV4-1	ASSQDQYTGELF